Detailed here is one T cell receptor beta chain. Its antigen remains unidentified. The entry originates in a study of blood T cells in healthy people across ages. Overall study context: Template switching retrieved approximately one barcoded beta molecule for each two T cells. General study results and limits: More naive CD4+ cells and higher diversity were found in long-lived than in aged donors.

For the second PCR, which ran for roughly 6 to 11 cycles, a sample-barcoded 5' primer and a J-beta primer mix were used. Every sample produced at least 2.5 million CDR3-containing paired-end reads. Each CDR3 protein is one row after TCRdb ran MiXCR on the 5' RACE reads. The profile shows about 670,000 distinct CDR3 sequences, roughly 41% of them singletons. The authors drew around 11 milliliters of peripheral blood from each donor. The V gene lost 1 base and the J gene lost 3 bases, with 10 bases spanning the gap. The CDR3 extends over 15 amino acids. Looked up from germline, CDR1 is SGHDN and CDR2 is FVKESK.

The chain combines TRBV14 with TRBJ1-3; D remains unclear. This clonotype was obtained from a man aged 80 or over in good health. The sample comprised blood. The CDR3 spells CASSQVRGRGNTIYF. CDR3 in DNA: TGTGCCAGCAGCCAAGTGAGAGGGCGTGGAAACACCATATATTTT.